The 22 T cell receptor beta chains below were found in one sample sequenced in a study of blood T cell repertoires in COVID-19. Only in-frame clones appear in the TCRdb table, and some are missing; sequencing was by immunoSEQ multiplex PCR. Among around 150,000 clones listed, just under 85% were seen once. The specimen was peripheral blood. All receptors derive from a woman older than 75 with acute or convalescent COVID-19.

The chain joins TRBV18 to TRBJ1-1; D uncertain. Trimming took off 2 bases at V and 4 bases at J, with 8 bases between the two ends. The CDR3 runs 13 residues. Germline V CDR1 and CDR2: KGHSH, LQKENI. CDR3 DNA: TGTGCCAGCTCACCAGGGCAGATCACTGAAGCTTTCTTT. Protein sequence: CASSPGQITEAFF.

This chain connects TRBV5-6 to TRBJ2-3; weak D call: TRBD1 (7 bases). Germline V lookup: CDR1 SGHDT, CDR2 YYEEEE. The CDR3 is 12 residues long. V dropped 3 bases and J dropped 6 bases, with 8 bases sitting between them. CDR3 in DNA: TGTGCCAGCAGCTCAGGGGGGGATACGCAGTATTTT. It translates to CASSSGGDTQYF. Full variable domain (missing parts from reference TRBV5-6 and TRBJ2-3): DAGVTQSPTHLIKTRGQQVTLRCSPKSGHDTVSWYQQALGQGPQFIFQYYEEEERQRGNFPDRFSGHQFPNYSSELNVNALLLGDSALYLCASSSGGDTQYFGPGTRLTVL.

The V gene is TRBV18, the J gene TRBJ1-1; 8 bases match TRBD1. The trim removed 6 bases at V and 4 bases at J, leaving 4 bases unmatched. The CDR3 has 13 amino acids. Per the germline V gene, CDR1 is KGHSH and CDR2 is LQKENI. The CDR3 loop reads CASSGQGTTEAFF. In DNA form, the CDR3 reads TGTGCCAGCTCCGGACAGGGTACCACTGAAGCTTTCTTT.

The chain has TRBV29-1 and TRBJ2-7, with D unclear. The CDR3 covers 13 residues. V dropped 5 bases and J dropped 3 bases, with 14 bases sitting between them. CDR1 SQVTM and CDR2 ANQGSEA come from the germline V gene. CDR3 DNA sequence: TGCAGCGTTTCAGATACCTTGCACTACGAGCAGTACTTC. This translates into CSVSDTLHYEQYF.

This rearrangement joins TRBV12-3 or TRBV12-4 to TRBJ2-5; unclear D gene. V dropped 3 bases and J dropped 2 bases, with 4 bases sitting between them. CDR3 size: 12 residues. This CDR3 is CASSFEQETQYF. The CDR3 DNA reads TGTGCCAGCAGTTTTGAGCAAGAGACCCAGTACTTC.

This chain uses TRBV3-1 (or the pseudogene TRBV3-2) with TRBJ2-1, with 13 bases aligning to TRBD2. The junction had 5 bases not matched to a gene; V was cut back by 3 bases and J by 6 bases. There are 16 residues in the CDR3. CDR1 is LGHDT, CDR2 YNNKEL, per germline (reference sequence). CDR3 protein: CASSHLRTSGSNEQFF. In DNA form, the CDR3 reads TGTGCCAGCAGCCACCTGCGGACTAGCGGGAGCAATGAGCAGTTCTTC.

The chain has TRBV6-1 and TRBJ1-5; D is uncertain. Trimming left V 3 bases short and J 5 bases short, with 5 bases between. From germline, CDR1 is MNHNS and CDR2 SASEGT. The CDR3 has 12 amino acids. The CDR3 protein is CASSDRYQPQHF. The CDR3 nucleotides are TGTGCCAGCAGTGATCGGTATCAGCCCCAGCATTTT.

The rearrangement joins TRBV11-3 to TRBJ2-7, with D tentatively TRBD1 (5 bases). Germline assignment: CDR1 SGHNT and CDR2 YENEEA. This CDR3 has 12 residues. V was cut by 5 bases and J by 3 bases, with 8 bases left in between. As DNA, the CDR3 is TGTGCCAGCAGCGAGACAGACTACGAGCAGTACTTC. Translated: CASSETDYEQYF.

This rearrangement joins TRBV12-3 or TRBV12-4 to TRBJ2-5; D unclear. This CDR3 spans 12 amino acids. The V and J ends lost 3 bases and 5 bases respectively, with 7 bases between them. CDR3 sequence reads: CASSLSRETQYF. CDR3 in DNA: TGTGCCAGCAGTTTGTCACGGGAGACCCAGTACTTC.

This clone was counted once. The chain employs TRBV5-6 and TRBJ1-4; no definite D call. Trimming pared 0 bases from V and 8 bases from J, leaving 5 bases between. The CDR3 spans 12 residues. Per the germline V gene, CDR1 is SGHDT and CDR2 is YYEEEE. In nucleotides, the CDR3 is TGTGCCAGCAGCTTGGCGGGGGAAAAACTGTTTTTT. Translating it yields CASSLAGEKLFF. Full variable domain (remainder filled in from reference TRBV5-6 and TRBJ1-4): DAGVTQSPTHLIKTRGQQVTLRCSPKSGHDTVSWYQQALGQGPQFIFQYYEEEERQRGNFPDRFSGHQFPNYSSELNVNALLLGDSALYLCASSLAGEKLFFGSGTQLSVL.

The chain carries TRBV11-2 and TRBJ2-1; TRBD2 matches 7 bases. V gave up 5 bases and J gave up 0 bases; unmatched junction bases: 7. The CDR3 consists of 16 residues. Germline-derived CDR1 and CDR2 are SGHAT and FQNNGV. For the CDR3, the DNA is TGTGCCAGCAGCAGAGGAGCGGGGAGCTCCTACAATGAGCAGTTCTTC. Its protein product is CASSRGAGSSYNEQFF.

In its sample, this clone was seen a few times. The rearrangement links TRBV6-5 to TRBJ1-6; D is perhaps TRBD1 (5 bases). Germline V lookup: CDR1 MNHEY, CDR2 SVGAGI. The CDR3 length is 13 residues. Trimming left V 2 bases short and J 10 bases short, with 9 bases between. The CDR3 DNA sequence: TGTGCCAGCAGTTACCAGGGTGGATCACCCCTCCACTTT. Its protein product is CASSYQGGSPLHF.

A remark on this clone: Different DNA sequences within this sample yield the same CDR3. J is TRBJ1-1 and V is TRBV5-1; D not certain. Germline V gene lookup returns CDR1 SGHRS and CDR2 YFSETQ. V was cut by 0 bases and J by 7 bases, with 7 bases left in between. The CDR3 runs to 12 residues. CDR3 nucleotide sequence: TGCGCCAGCAGCTTGGCCGGGGATGAAGCTTTCTTT. Translating gives CASSLAGDEAFF.

The genes are TRBV9 and TRBJ1-1; D is unresolved. V was pared by 1 base and J by 5 bases, with 12 bases between. CDR3 length: 14 amino acids. The germline CDR1 and CDR2 sequences are SGDLS and YYNGEE. The CDR3 here is CASSVNPGGTEAFF. For the CDR3, the DNA is TGTGCCAGCAGCGTAAATCCCGGCGGGACTGAAGCTTTCTTT. Full variable domain (outside the CDR3, taken from reference TRBV9 and TRBJ1-1): DSGVTQTPKHLITATGQRVTLRCSPRSGDLSVYWYQQSLDQGLQFLIQYYNGEERAKGNILERFSAQQFPDLHSELNLSSLELGDSALYFCASSVNPGGTEAFFGQGTRLTVV.

V usage is TRBV15 and J usage is TRBJ1-1; D unclear. Germline assignment: CDR1 LNHNV and CDR2 YYDKDF (reference sequence). The ends were cut back, 3 bases at V and 0 bases at J, with 5 bases in the middle. The length of the CDR3 is 13 residues. The CDR3 region is CATSSQVNTEAFF. CDR3 bases: TGTGCCACCAGCAGCCAGGTGAACACTGAAGCTTTCTTT.

V usage is TRBV5-1 and J usage is TRBJ2-2; 9 bases match TRBD1. The germline V gene has CDR1 SGHRS and CDR2 YFSETQ. The CDR3 has 17 amino acids. V dropped 2 bases and J dropped 0; count of bases not matched to a gene: 5. CDR3 in DNA: TGCGCCAGCAGCTTTCTACAGGGGGCGTCGAACACCGGGGAGCTGTTTTTT. Amino acid sequence: CASSFLQGASNTGELFF.

The chain is built from TRBV10-3 and TRBJ2-3, with TRBD2 identical over 12 bases. The germline V gene encodes CDR1 ENHRY and CDR2 SYGVKD. The CDR3 extends over 16 amino acids. V shed 6 bases, J shed 3 bases, and the junction held 7 bases outside the gene matches. CDR3 region: CAIRKTGTSGTDTQYF. CDR3 nucleotides: TGTGCCATCAGGAAGACCGGGACTAGCGGGACAGATACGCAGTATTTT.

The chain recombines TRBV18 with TRBJ2-5; tentative D call: TRBD2 (6 bases). The V gene lost 5 bases and the J gene lost 4 bases, with 14 bases spanning the gap. Germline CDR1 reads KGHSH; CDR2 reads LQKENI. This CDR3 comprises 14 residues. The CDR3 reads CASSDPSARETQYF. The CDR3 DNA reads as TGTGCCAGCTCAGATCCTAGCGCGAGAGAGACCCAGTACTTC.

CDR3 region: CASSYSPGNTGELFF. The CDR3, as DNA: TGTGCCAGCAGTTACTCCCCGGGTAACACCGGGGAGCTGTTTTTT. The chain links TRBV6-5 to TRBJ2-2; D is ambiguous. The ends were cut back, 0 bases at V and 2 bases at J, with 7 bases in the middle. Germline lookup yields CDR1 MNHEY and CDR2 SVGAGI. The CDR3 is 15 residues long.

In its sample, this clone was seen a few times. The chain carries TRBV29-1 and TRBJ1-2; 10 bases match TRBD1. CDR3 size: 13 residues. After removal of 6 bases from V and 6 bases from J, the junction contained 7 bases not matched to a gene. Germline CDR1 reads SQVTM; CDR2 reads ANQGSEA. CDR3 nucleotides: TGCAGCGTCGGACAGGGGGACCTAGATGGCTACACCTTC. Amino acid sequence: CSVGQGDLDGYTF.

Only one count was recorded for this clone. The chain couples TRBV10-3 to TRBJ1-1; possibly TRBD1 for D (5 bases). The V and J ends lost 6 bases and 1 base respectively, with 15 bases between them. CDR1 is ENHRY and CDR2 is SYGVKD in the germline V gene. CDR3 length: 15 amino acids. The CDR3 sequence: CAISRRVTGNTEAFF. DNA of the CDR3: TGTGCCATCAGCCGCAGGGTCACGGGGAACACTGAAGCTTTCTTT.

This sequence joins TRBV9 and TRBJ2-5; no reliable D call. Trimming shortened V by 0 bases and J by 1 base, and 7 bases separated the two germline ends. This CDR3 is 14 amino acids long. CDR1 is SGDLS, CDR2 YYNGEE, per germline. CDR3: CASSVAGSQETQYF. CDR3 DNA sequence: TGTGCCAGCAGCGTAGCTGGCAGCCAAGAGACCCAGTACTTC.